A single sample gave rise to the 22 T cell receptor beta chains below, sequenced in a study of regulatory T cells in long-lasting Graves disease. To make TCR beta libraries, researchers used iRepertoire HTBI primers and Arm-PCR of CDR3 regions. Each CDR3 protein is one row after TCRdb ran MiXCR on the multiplex PCR reads. The sample holds 450,000 to 600,000 distinct CDR3 sequences, about 13% seen once. Stated time point: newly diagnosed GD, antithyroid drugs for less than 3 months. TCR sequences were obtained from RNA taken from PBMCs. Separately, the same data were catalogued under a study of T cells in Graves' hyperthyroidism and ophthalmopathy.

Specimen: peripheral blood mononuclear cells (PBMCs), collected at new diagnosis, from a patient treated with antithyroid drugs. Every receptor here comes from a young man with Graves disease.

As DNA, the CDR3 is TGTGCCAGTAGTATGGGACAGGGGGAGACCCAGTACTTC. Its protein is CASSMGQGETQYF. This rearrangement joins TRBV19 to TRBJ2-5; 10 bases agree with TRBD1. V trimming: 3 bases; J trimming: 5 bases; junction bases outside the gene matches: 0. The CDR3 consists of 13 residues. The germline gives CDR1 LNHDA, CDR2 SQIVND (reference sequence).

This clonotype has ten or more counts. This chain joins TRBV20-1 and TRBJ2-5; D is possibly TRBD1 (6 bases). Trimming removed 1 base from V and 5 bases from J, with 8 bases in between. Germline V lookup: CDR1 DFQATT, CDR2 SNEGSKA (reference sequence). The CDR3 consists of 12 residues. The CDR3 sequence: CSARGGQETQYF. The DNA for the CDR3 is TGCAGTGCTAGAGGGGGGCAGGAGACCCAGTACTTC.

This clonotype was seen only a few times. The V call is TRBV5-1, the J call TRBJ2-5; D gene uncertain. In germline, CDR1 is SGHRS, CDR2 YFSETQ. The CDR3 is 16 amino acids. V lost 1 base to trimming and J lost 1 base, with 14 bases between them. The CDR3 sequence is CASSLLAATIQETQYF. In nucleotides, the CDR3 is TGCGCCAGCAGCTTGTTGGCGGCGACAATCCAAGAGACCCAGTACTTC.

The J gene is TRBJ1-3, the V gene TRBV5-1; D unresolved. Germline CDR1 SGHRS, CDR2 YFSETQ. V was clipped by 6 bases and J by 0 bases, with 16 bases between them. There are 16 residues in the CDR3. This CDR3 is CASTAGLQSSGNTIYF. The DNA for the CDR3 is TGCGCCAGCACCGCCGGACTACAAAGCTCTGGAAACACCATATATTTT. The whole variable domain, remainder taken from reference TRBV5-1 and TRBJ1-3, is KAGVTQTPRYLIKTRGQQVTLSCSPISGHRSVSWYQQTPGQGLQFLFEYFSETQRNKGNFPGRFSGRQFSNSRSEMNVSTLELGDSALYLCASTAGLQSSGNTIYFGEGSWLTVV.

This clonotype showed up just once. The chain couples TRBV7-2 to TRBJ2-1, with D perhaps matching TRBD2 (6 bases). The assigned J gene may be wrong: the sequence end matches TRBJ2-7 better. The CDR3 runs 14 residues. Germline CDR1 reads SGHTA; CDR2 reads FQGNSA. The CDR3: CASSSSGYYNEQYF. In DNA, the CDR3 is TGTGCCAGCAGCTCAAGCGGGTATTACAATGAGCAGTACTTC.

This clonotype was counted many times. The J gene is TRBJ1-1, the V gene TRBV11-1; D is perhaps TRBD1 (5 bases). The CDR3 loop spans 13 amino acids. Trimming stripped 2 bases from V and 4 bases from J, with 8 bases between. Germline CDR1 is SGHAT and CDR2 is FQDESV (reference sequence). The CDR3 DNA reads TGTGCCAGCAGCTTATATGGGGCCACTGAAGCTTTCTTT. It translates to CASSLYGATEAFF.

V gene TRBV3-1 combines with J gene TRBJ2-3, with D perhaps matching TRBD1 or TRBD2 (5 bases each). This CDR3 comprises 15 residues. Trimming took 0 bases from V and 6 from J, leaving 13 bases between them. Germline CDR1 is LGHDT and CDR2 is YNNKEL (reference sequence). CDR3 DNA: TGTGCCAGCAGCCAAGATCTGCAGGGCGGGGATACGCAGTATTTT. Translation: CASSQDLQGGDTQYF.

In its sample, this clonotype was seen many times. This chain uses TRBV11-2 with TRBJ2-7; D tentatively reads TRBD1 or TRBD2 (6 bases each). From germline, CDR1 is SGHAT and CDR2 FQNNGV. The CDR3 is made up of 15 amino acids. V lost 4 bases to trimming and J lost 4 bases, with 17 bases between them. The DNA for the CDR3 is TGTGCCAGCAGCTCGAGGTCTGGGGGGCCTTACGAGCAGTACTTC. Protein: CASSSRSGGPYEQYF.

This clonotype came up many times. The V gene is TRBV18, the J gene TRBJ2-7; D unresolved. Germline-derived CDR1 and CDR2 are KGHSH and LQKENI. Trimming took 3 bases from V and 0 from J, leaving 9 bases between them. This CDR3 spans 14 amino acids. The CDR3 protein is CASSPPYSSYEQYF. CDR3 nucleotide sequence: TGTGCCAGCTCACCTCCTTATAGCTCCTACGAGCAGTACTTC.

This clonotype occurred a few times. V usage is TRBV10-2 and J usage is TRBJ2-7; the D gene is possibly TRBD1 (5 bases). V lost 5 bases and J lost 5, with 10 bases in between. The CDR3 runs 12 residues. Germline V CDR1 and CDR2: WSHSY, SAAADI. The CDR3 coding sequence is TGCGCCAGCAGTCAGGGATCCCACGAGCAGTACTTC. This sequence encodes CASSQGSHEQYF.

This clonotype was seen a few times. A much larger clone sits a single nucleotide away, making a read error possible. This rearrangement joins TRBV11-2 to TRBJ2-3, with 7 positions matching TRBD1. With the DNA end fitting TRBJ2-1 better, the J assignment may be wrong. The CDR3 extends over 14 amino acids. The germline V gene encodes CDR1 SGHAT and CDR2 FQNNGV. The CDR3 nucleotides read TGTGCCAGCAACTTAGCCGGGACAGATGGTGAGCAGTTCTTC. This encodes CASNLAGTDGEQFF.

This clonotype occurred many times. For the CDR3, the DNA is TGTGCCAGCAGCTTAGTGATGGGCCGGGAGGGGTACACCGGGGAGCTGTTTTTT. Translated: CASSLVMGREGYTGELFF. The rearrangement links TRBV7-2 to TRBJ2-2, with 8 bases identical to TRBD2. Germline CDR1 and CDR2: SGHTA and FQGNSA. V lost 1 base, J lost 3 bases, and 10 bases stayed unmatched. The CDR3 runs to 18 residues.

This clonotype was observed at least ten times. J is TRBJ2-2 and V is TRBV6-4, with 7 bases matching TRBD1. Looked up from germline, CDR1 is MRHNA and CDR2 is SNTAGT. V shed 5 bases and J 0 bases; nucleotides not matched to a gene: 3. The CDR3 is made up of 15 amino acids. CDR3 coding DNA: TGTGCCAGCAGTTTACAGGGGACGAACACCGGGGAGCTGTTTTTT. It translates to CASSLQGTNTGELFF.

J is TRBJ2-3 and V is TRBV6-1, with 8 nucleotides matching TRBD2. CDR3 length equals 16 residues. J gave up 4 bases and V 6 bases, and 12 bases lay outside the gene matches. CDR1 and CDR2 from the germline V gene are MNHNS and SASEGT. The CDR3 loop is CASSPYGSGRADTQYF. DNA of the CDR3: TGTGCCAGCAGCCCTTATGGAAGCGGGAGAGCAGATACGCAGTATTTT.

The chain employs TRBV18 and TRBJ2-3; a possible D gene is TRBD2 (6 bases). In germline, CDR1 is KGHSH, CDR2 LQKENI. The CDR3 is 15 residues long. V was pared by 1 base and J by 2 bases, with 10 bases between. This CDR3 is CASSPLEGNTDTQYF. CDR3 nucleotide sequence: TGTGCCAGCTCACCACTGGAGGGAAACACAGATACGCAGTATTTT.

At least ten counts were recorded for this clonotype. The V gene is TRBV11-2, the J gene TRBJ1-1; D ambiguous. Trimming stripped 4 bases from V and 7 bases from J, with 10 bases between. CDR3 length: 12 amino acids. CDR1 SGHAT and CDR2 FQNNGV come from the germline V gene. CDR3 nucleotide sequence: TGTGCCAGCAGCTGGGCCTCTCATGAAGCTTTCTTT. This translates into CASSWASHEAFF.

The sample holds a few counts of this clonotype. The chain uses TRBV30 and TRBJ1-5, with D perhaps matching TRBD1 (5 bases). Germline V gives CDR1 GTSNPN, CDR2 SVGIG (reference sequence). This CDR3 comprises 13 residues. Trimming took 5 bases from V and 3 from J, leaving 11 bases between them. This CDR3 is CAWDDSLNQPQHF. For the CDR3, the DNA is TGTGCCTGGGACGACAGCCTCAATCAGCCCCAGCATTTT.

This clonotype was counted between two and nine times. This chain connects TRBV20-1 to TRBJ2-2; D gene unclear. With 0 bases removed from V and 0 bases from J, the gap between germline ends came to 8 bases. The germline V gene encodes CDR1 DFQATT and CDR2 SNEGSKA (reference sequence). CDR3 length: 15 residues. The CDR3 DNA follows: TGCAGTGCTAGAGATGCCTTGACGAACACCGGGGAGCTGTTTTTT. Translating it yields CSARDALTNTGELFF.

This clonotype appeared many times. This chain links TRBV27 with TRBJ2-7; 9 bases are shared with TRBD2. With 0 bases clipped from V and 6 bases from J, the junction kept 6 bases outside the gene matches. The CDR3 covers 15 residues. Germline values: CDR1 MNHEY, CDR2 SMNVEV (reference sequence). CDR3 in amino acids: CASSLSTAGGREQYF. CDR3 in DNA: TGTGCCAGCAGTTTATCGACGGCGGGAGGGCGCGAGCAGTACTTC.

This clonotype has ten or more counts. V usage is TRBV5-1 and J usage is TRBJ1-4; D is possibly TRBD1 (5 bases). In germline, CDR1 is SGHRS, CDR2 YFSETQ. CDR3 length: 15 amino acids. Trimming took off 1 base at V and 5 bases at J, with 12 bases between the two ends. CDR3 region: CASSLTGPGNEKLFF. The CDR3 DNA sequence: TGCGCCAGCAGCTTGACAGGCCCGGGGAATGAAAAACTGTTTTTT.

This sequence joins TRBV29-1 and TRBJ1-5, with D perhaps TRBD1 (6 bases). CDR1 is SQVTM, CDR2 ANQGSEA, per germline. Trimming removed 5 bases at V and 1 base at J, with 15 bases between. This CDR3 has 15 residues. The CDR3 nucleotides read TGCAGCGTTAAGGAGTCAGGGGTAAGCAATCAGCCCCAGCATTTT. Translating gives CSVKESGVSNQPQHF.

This clonotype has ten or more counts. This chain connects TRBV2 to TRBJ1-1; possible D gene TRBD1, 6 bases. Germline CDR1 SNHLY, CDR2 FYNNEI. Trimming cost V 3 bases and J 4 bases, with 15 bases left between them. CDR3 length equals 15 residues. The CDR3 here is CASSDRGSYGTEAFF. The CDR3 bases are TGTGCCAGCAGTGACAGGGGATCGTACGGCACTGAAGCTTTCTTT.